The 2 T cell receptor beta chains in this list originate from one sample, sequenced in a study of T cells in Graves' hyperthyroidism and ophthalmopathy. RNA transcripts were the template for amplifying TCR beta CDR3 regions. An initial round of RT-PCR targeting the TCR CDR3 relied on the HTBI primer set. TCRdb processed the multiplex PCR reads anew with MiXCR; each CDR3 protein has one entry. The sample shows about 620,000 distinct CDR3 sequences, 15% to 20% of them seen only once. Material for sequencing was blood. The receptor source for this set is a woman younger than 45 with Graves' hyperthyroidism.

The V call is TRBV12-3 or TRBV12-4, the J call TRBJ2-1; TRBD2 aligns across 9 bases. The trim removed 6 bases at V and 7 bases at J, leaving 7 bases unmatched. This CDR3 is built from 14 residues. CDR3 in amino acids: CASSVAGAGNEQFF. CDR3 DNA sequence: TGTGCCAGCAGCGTAGCGGGAGCGGGGAATGAGCAGTTCTTC.

This clonotype appeared many times. The CDR3 region has the DNA TGCAGTGCTAGAGATCGGAGACGGGCAGGGCTCGTATACGAGCAGTACTTC. Its translation: CSARDRRRAGLVYEQYF. The chain uses TRBV20-1 and TRBJ2-7; perhaps TRBD1 as D (5 bases). Trimming took 0 bases from V and 4 from J, leaving 22 bases between them. Germline values: CDR1 DFQATT, CDR2 SNEGSKA (reference sequence). The CDR3 consists of 17 residues.